A selection of T cell receptor beta chains follows, all from one sample in a study of patients and donors after allogeneic stem cell transplantation. TCRdb independently ran MiXCR on the RT-PCR reads; one entry per CDR3 protein. There are about 23,000 distinct CDR3 sequences in the sample; 29% occur only once, and 48% lies in the top ten. The sequencing input was blood, either unsorted or a sorted T cell fraction (not recorded which). The receptors were gathered from a human donor who was either an allogeneic HSCT recipient or a stem cell or donor lymphocyte infusion donor (not recorded which). It is not recorded whose cells these are; they may come from a transplant donor. Each CDR3 is given with its conserved first and last residue. A D gene is named only where the DNA matches it firmly. Clone size is shown for a subset of rows, as once, few, many or a class of expanded clone.

d_call	v_call	clone_size	j_call	cdr3_length	cdr3_nt	cdr3_aa
-	TRBV11-2	few	TRBJ2-5	14	TGTGCCAGCAGCTTAGTACACCTTCGAGAGACCCAGTACTTC	CASSLVHLRETQYF
-	TRBV6-5	few	TRBJ1-2	11	TGTGCCAGCATCGGCTACTATGGCTACACCTTC	CASIGYYGYTF
-	TRBV15	-	TRBJ2-7	13	TGTGCCACCAGCAGAGATAAAGGCTACGAGCAGTACTTC	CATSRDKGYEQYF
TRBD1	TRBV7-9	few	TRBJ1-1	15	TGTGCCAGCAGCCCTCACAGGGGGCAGGGCACTGAAGCTTTCTTT	CASSPHRGQGTEAFF
-	TRBV14	-	TRBJ1-1	13	TGTGCCAGCAGCCAAGTGTCCCGATTCGAAGCTTTCTTT	CASSQVSRFEAFF
-	TRBV6-2/TRBV6-3	-	TRBJ1-2	14	TGTGCCAGCAGTTACACAGGAGCGGCGTATGGCTACACCTTC	CASSYTGAAYGYTF
-	TRBV6-2/TRBV6-3	-	TRBJ2-7	13	TGTGCCAGCAGGCGACAGGATTCCTACGAGCAGTACTTC	CASRRQDSYEQYF
-	TRBV12-3/TRBV12-4	-	TRBJ1-1	13	TGTGCCAGCATGGAATCCGGGGATAGGAGGGCTTTCTTT	CASMESGDRRAFF
-	TRBV2	-	TRBJ1-6	15	TGTGCCAGCAGTGAAGTGGAAGGAAGCAATTCACCCCTCCACTTT	CASSEVEGSNSPLHF
TRBD1	TRBV24-1	-	TRBJ1-2	14	TGTGCCCCCAGACCGACAGGGATTCCCTATGGCTACACCTTC	CAPRPTGIPYGYTF
TRBD1	TRBV7-9	medium-sized	TRBJ1-2	13	TGTGCCAGCAGGACAGGGAGCGACTATGGCTACACCTTC	CASRTGSDYGYTF
-	TRBV11-2	-	TRBJ1-2	13	TGTGCCAGCAGCGACGACAGCCGTCATGGCTACACCTTC	CASSDDSRHGYTF
TRBD1	TRBV27	medium-sized	TRBJ1-2	14	TGTGCCAGCAGTCCCCAGGACAGGGTTCATGGCTACACCTTC	CASSPQDRVHGYTF
-	TRBV10-3	once	TRBJ1-1	13	TGTGCCATCAGTCCCCTGGGGAACACTGAAGCTTTCTTT	CAISPLGNTEAFF
-	TRBV18	-	TRBJ1-3	14	TGTGCCAGCTCACCGAGGGGTGAGGGAAACACCATATATTTT	CASSPRGEGNTIYF
-	TRBV3-1	few	TRBJ1-2	17	TGTGCCAGCAGCCAAGATCGGTTGGGGGCGATTGGGTATGGCTACACCTTC	CASSQDRLGAIGYGYTF
-	TRBV12-3/TRBV12-4	few	TRBJ1-2	12	TGTGCCAGCATCGGGCCTTCCTATGGCTACACCTTC	CASIGPSYGYTF
-	TRBV20-1	-	TRBJ1-6	13	TGCAGTGCTAAGACGCAGCCCCATTCACCCCTCCACTTT	CSAKTQPHSPLHF
-	TRBV7-2	-	TRBJ1-4	13	TGTGCCAGCAGGAGGACTCATAATGAAAAACTGTTTTTT	CASRRTHNEKLFF
-	TRBV6-5	-	TRBJ1-1	12	TGTGCCAGCAGCCGCGGGCACACTGAAGCTTTCTTT	CASSRGHTEAFF
-	TRBV7-2	-	TRBJ2-1	13	TGTGCCAGCAGCTTATCCGAAGATCATGAGCAGTTCTTC	CASSLSEDHEQFF
-	TRBV12-3/TRBV12-4	few	TRBJ1-1	12	TGTGCCAGCAGTGGAGGGTCCCCTGAAGCTTTCTTT	CASSGGSPEAFF
-	TRBV5-1	few	TRBJ2-1	14	TGCGCCAGCAGCTCCGGGACCATCTACAATGAGCAGTTCTTC	CASSSGTIYNEQFF
-	TRBV20-1	-	TRBJ2-1	14	TGCAGTGCTTCCCGCGAACCGATCTACAATGAGCAGTTCTTC	CSASREPIYNEQFF
-	TRBV5-1	-	TRBJ1-2	14	TGCGCCAGCAGCTTGGCCCGTGGAGAGAACGGCTACACCTTC	CASSLARGENGYTF
-	TRBV2	-	TRBJ2-3	18	TGTGCCAGCAGCTCCGCCGATAGCCCTTCCCCTAGCACAGATACGCAGTATTTT	CASSSADSPSPSTDTQYF
-	TRBV20-1	few	TRBJ2-2	11	TGCAGTGCCCAGTACACCGGGGAGCTGTTTTTT	CSAQYTGELFF
TRBD1	TRBV7-9	few	TRBJ2-1	16	TGTGCCAGCAGCCAAGTAGTGGGACAGGGTTTCGATGAGCAGTTCTTC	CASSQVVGQGFDEQFF
TRBD1	TRBV28	-	TRBJ1-4	12	TGTGCCAGCAGCCTGACAGGGCGAAAACTGTTTTTT	CASSLTGRKLFF
-	TRBV7-9	-	TRBJ2-6	13	TGTGCCAGCAGCTCGTGGGGGGCCAACGTCCTGACTTTC	CASSSWGANVLTF
-	TRBV5-1	-	TRBJ2-3	16	TGCGCCAGCAGCTTGCTGGCGTTACCCATCACAGATACGCAGTATTTT	CASSLLALPITDTQYF
-	TRBV5-1	few	TRBJ2-7	12	TGCGCCAGCAGCCTAAATAGTTACGAGCAGTACTTC	CASSLNSYEQYF
-	TRBV7-2	-	TRBJ2-2	13	TGTGCCAGCAGCTTATGGGTGAGCGGGGAGCTGTTTTTT	CASSLWVSGELFF
TRBD1	TRBV7-6	-	TRBJ1-4	15	TGTGCCAGCAGCTCTGGAGGGACAGGGTTTGAAAAACTGTTTTTT	CASSSGGTGFEKLFF
TRBD1	TRBV20-1	-	TRBJ2-7	15	TGCAGTGCTAGTGGTGACAGGGGGCTTTCCTACGAGCAGTACTTC	CSASGDRGLSYEQYF
TRBD2	TRBV12-3/TRBV12-4	-	TRBJ2-1	15	TGTGCCAGGGAGCGGGGGTCCTACTCCTACAATGAGCAGTTCTTC	CARERGSYSYNEQFF
-	TRBV6-5	few	TRBJ1-1	13	TGTGCCAGCAGTTTAATGGCTTACACTGAAGCTTTCTTT	CASSLMAYTEAFF